The 21 T cell receptor beta chains listed next were all sequenced from one sample in a study of blood T cell repertoires in COVID-19. Assay used: immunoSEQ multiplex PCR; TCRdb lists only in-frame clones, some missing. In the table there are several thousand clones, 85% to 90% of which are singletons. Specimen: peripheral blood. These receptors were taken from a woman aged 45 to 65 with active or convalescent COVID-19.

The genes are TRBV7-9 and TRBJ1-5, with D uncertain. V lost 2 bases and J lost 6, with 8 bases in between. The CDR3 is made up of 13 amino acids. The germline V gene encodes CDR1 SEHNR and CDR2 FQNEAQ (reference sequence). CDR3 sequence reads: CASSLQSGQPQHF. The CDR3 nucleotides read TGTGCCAGCAGCTTACAGTCGGGTCAGCCCCAGCATTTT.

The chain joins TRBV5-1 to TRBJ2-1, with D unclear. CDR3 size: 14 residues. Germline V gene sequence: CDR1 SGHRS, CDR2 YFSETQ. Between the trimmed V and J ends, which lost 2 bases and 8 bases, there was a span of 14 bases. CDR3 in amino acids: CASSFGFQVDEQFF. As DNA, the CDR3 is TGCGCCAGCAGCTTCGGATTCCAGGTGGATGAGCAGTTCTTC.

Only one count was recorded for this clone. J is TRBJ2-1 and V is TRBV5-3; TRBD2 matches 14 bases. TRBV5-3 is filed as an ORF, its function uncertain. This CDR3 is 19 amino acids long. The V and J ends lost 2 bases and 3 bases, in that order; junction bases with no gene match: 10. The chain's CDR3 is CARSLAGTSGSEDYNEQFF. The CDR3 nucleotides read TGTGCCAGAAGCTTAGCCGGGACTAGCGGGAGTGAAGACTACAATGAGCAGTTCTTC.

The chain couples TRBV12-3 or TRBV12-4 to TRBJ1-1, with a weak D call TRBD1 (6 bases). This CDR3 region has 12 residues. V was pared by 5 bases and J by 11 bases, with 15 bases between. CDR3 nucleotide sequence: TGTGCCAGCAGTCCGGACAGTATCAGGGCTTTCTTT. Its translation is CASSPDSIRAFF.

The chain has TRBV3-1 (or the pseudogene TRBV3-2) and TRBJ1-1; 7 nucleotides align to TRBD1. This CDR3 comprises 14 residues. V shed 1 base, J shed 2 bases, and the junction held 1 base outside the gene matches. Germline values: CDR1 LGHDT, CDR2 YNNKEL (reference sequence). The CDR3 is CASSQGQGNTEAFF. CDR3 bases: TGTGCCAGCAGCCAAGGACAGGGAAACACTGAAGCTTTCTTT.

This clone has only a few counts. The chain employs TRBV6-1 and TRBJ2-7; 10 bases align to TRBD1. Germline trimming cut 3 bases from V and 4 bases from J; bases unmatched to any gene: 6. The CDR3 length is 15 residues. The germline V gene encodes CDR1 MNHNS and CDR2 SASEGT. CDR3 region: CASSETGTGAYEQYF. The CDR3 DNA reads TGTGCCAGCAGTGAGACCGGGACAGGGGCGTACGAGCAGTACTTC.

This chain links TRBV6-2 or TRBV6-3 with TRBJ1-1, with unresolved D. Germline V CDR1 and CDR2: MNHEY, SVGEGT. This CDR3 comprises 15 residues. With 4 bases removed from V and 0 bases from J, the gap between germline ends came to 12 bases. CDR3 sequence (DNA): TGTGCCAGCAGTTTGGCCCCCTTTATGAACACTGAAGCTTTCTTT. It translates to CASSLAPFMNTEAFF.

The J gene is TRBJ2-4, the V gene TRBV19; the D is unclear. The CDR3 consists of 13 residues. Between the trimmed V and J ends, which lost 2 bases and 12 bases, there was a span of 14 bases. From germline, CDR1 is LNHDA and CDR2 SQIVND (reference sequence). The CDR3, as DNA: TGTGCCAGTAGTATAAGGTCGGGTGATTATCAGTACTTC. It is translated as CASSIRSGDYQYF.

The genes are TRBV3-1 (or the pseudogene TRBV3-2) and TRBJ1-2; D unresolved. The CDR3 covers 14 residues. CDR1 and CDR2 from the germline V gene are LGHDT and YNNKEL (reference sequence). V dropped 3 bases and J dropped 8 bases, with 16 bases sitting between them. DNA of the CDR3: TGTGCCAGCAGCCATCAGCGCAGTTCCTTAGGCTACACCTTC. Protein product: CASSHQRSSLGYTF.

This chain uses TRBV9 with TRBJ1-4, with TRBD1 matching over 9 bases. V trimming: 2 bases; J trimming: 10 bases; junction bases outside the gene matches: 0. Germline assignment: CDR1 SGDLS and CDR2 YYNGEE. The CDR3 contains 12 residues. The CDR3 DNA reads as TGTGCCAGCAGCGTGGACAGGGGAAAACTGTTTTTT. This sequence encodes CASSVDRGKLFF.

The V and J genes are TRBV5-6 and TRBJ2-3, with 7 bases aligning to TRBD2. The CDR3 is 16 residues long. Germline-derived CDR1 and CDR2 are SGHDT and YYEEEE. Unmatched junction bases numbered 8, after V lost 4 bases and J lost 0 bases. The CDR3 loop reads CASSQTPSGSTDTQYF. The CDR3 region has the DNA TGTGCCAGCAGCCAGACCCCTAGCGGAAGCACAGATACGCAGTATTTT.

The chain joins TRBV2 to TRBJ2-7; 10 bases are a match to TRBD1. Trimming removed 7 bases from V and 3 bases from J; junction bases left unmatched: 6. This CDR3 has 14 amino acids. Germline V gene sequence: CDR1 SNHLY, CDR2 FYNNEI. CDR3 amino acids: CASNPRDRGYEQYF. In DNA, the CDR3 is TGTGCCAGCAACCCCCGGGACAGGGGCTACGAGCAGTACTTC.

J is TRBJ1-5 and V is TRBV10-3; the match to TRBD1 covers 8 bases. The germline V gene has CDR1 ENHRY and CDR2 SYGVKD. V dropped 5 bases and J dropped 5; count of bases not matched to a gene: 8. This CDR3 region has 15 residues. CDR3 sequence (DNA): TGTGCCATCAGTCCAGGACAGGGTTTAGATCAGCCCCAGCATTTT. Translation gives CAISPGQGLDQPQHF.

The chain links TRBV7-2 to TRBJ2-2; TRBD2 matches at 11 bases. The V gene's germline CDR1 is SGHTA and CDR2 FQGNSA. The CDR3 length is 17 residues. V shed 3 bases, J shed 7 bases, and the junction held 10 bases outside the gene matches. CDR3 residues: CASSLVPSGGKDGELFF. The CDR3 nucleotides read TGTGCCAGCAGCTTGGTCCCTAGCGGGGGGAAGGACGGGGAGCTGTTTTTT.

The chain is built from TRBV9 and TRBJ2-7, with D tentatively TRBD2 (5 bases). CDR3 length: 15 amino acids. The V gene's germline CDR1 is SGDLS and CDR2 YYNGEE. The V end was cut by 2 bases, the J end by 3 bases, with 15 bases between. In DNA, the CDR3 is TGTGCCAGCAGCGTCGGGCAGGACTTCAACTACGAGCAGTACTTC. It yields the protein CASSVGQDFNYEQYF.

This rearrangement joins TRBV27 to TRBJ2-5, with 8 bases identical to TRBD1. J was trimmed by 5 bases and V by 2 bases; bases with no gene match: 4. Germline V gene data show CDR1 as MNHEY and CDR2 as SMNVEV (reference sequence). The CDR3 contains 14 residues. The CDR3 bases are TGTGCCAGCAGTTTAACAGGGGGGTACGAGACCCAGTACTTC. It specifies CASSLTGGYETQYF.

This clone was seen only once. The V gene is TRBV6-5, the J gene TRBJ1-3; 10 positions match TRBD1. The CDR3 length is 14 residues. V shed 8 bases, J shed 6 bases, and the junction held 7 bases outside the gene matches. Germline V gene lookup returns CDR1 MNHEY and CDR2 SVGAGI. The CDR3 nucleotides read TGTGCCAGCGGACGACAGGGGGCCTTAAACACCATATATTTT. It specifies CASGRQGALNTIYF.

This clone came up once. CDR3 in amino acids: CATSSALAGIYEQYF. The CDR3 nucleotides read TGTGCCACCAGCAGTGCACTAGCGGGAATCTACGAGCAGTACTTC. V and J are TRBV15 and TRBJ2-7; 10 bases agree with TRBD2. V dropped 3 bases and J dropped 3; count of bases not matched to a gene: 5. This CDR3 region has 15 residues. The germline gives CDR1 LNHNV, CDR2 YYDKDF (reference sequence).

The chain has TRBV7-9 and TRBJ1-1, with D possibly being TRBD1 (5 bases). The germline V gene has CDR1 SEHNR and CDR2 FQNEAQ (reference sequence). This CDR3 has 15 residues. Trimming took off 4 bases at V and 5 bases at J, with 17 bases between the two ends. CDR3 bases: TGTGCCAGCAGCTCCGGTGGGGGGAGGGTGACTGAAGCTTTCTTT. It encodes CASSSGGGRVTEAFF.

V usage is TRBV6-5 and J usage is TRBJ1-2, with D tentatively TRBD1 (5 bases). The germline CDR1 and CDR2 sequences are MNHEY and SVGAGI. Trimming pared 7 bases from V and 4 bases from J, leaving 10 bases between. The CDR3 consists of 12 residues. The CDR3 sequence is CASTLGGYGYTF. CDR3 coding DNA: TGTGCCAGCACCCTGGGGGGCTATGGCTACACCTTC.

The rearrangement uses TRBV7-9 and TRBJ2-5; a weak D match, TRBD2 (6 bases). Germline CDR1 and CDR2: SEHNR and FQNEAQ (reference sequence). The CDR3 is 16 residues long. V lost 2 bases, J lost 2 bases, and 15 bases lay in between. The CDR3 loop is CASSLFAGTVQETQYF. CDR3 DNA: TGTGCCAGCAGCTTATTCGCGGGGACGGTGCAAGAGACCCAGTACTTC.